This TCR beta chain was sequenced for a study of radiation and T cells in renal cell carcinoma. Points from the study as a whole: Top tumor clonotypes rose in blood 2 weeks post-radiation, then contracted.

Of note for this clone: Its antigen is unidentified.

Sequencing used immunoSEQ multiplex PCR; TCRdb keeps in-frame clones, though not all of them. The data hold about 150,000 clones, with approximately 88% observed a single time. The time point here: blood 2 weeks post-SBRT. Treatment described: 15 Gy SBRT to primary tumor, nephrectomy 4 weeks later. The CDR3 loop spans 17 amino acids. Germline V gene lookup returns CDR1 LNHDA and CDR2 SQIVND (reference sequence). Trimming left V 6 bases short and J 0 bases short, with 18 bases between. The chain joins TRBV19 to TRBJ1-3; D unresolved. This sample comprised blood, obtained from a patient whose treatment included radiotherapy and nephrectomy. The TCR originated in a woman in her fifties or sixties with renal cell carcinoma. The CDR3 DNA is TGTGCCAGTAGCCCATCCGTACCGGGGAGCTCTGGAAACACCATATATTTT. Translating gives CASSPSVPGSSGNTIYF.